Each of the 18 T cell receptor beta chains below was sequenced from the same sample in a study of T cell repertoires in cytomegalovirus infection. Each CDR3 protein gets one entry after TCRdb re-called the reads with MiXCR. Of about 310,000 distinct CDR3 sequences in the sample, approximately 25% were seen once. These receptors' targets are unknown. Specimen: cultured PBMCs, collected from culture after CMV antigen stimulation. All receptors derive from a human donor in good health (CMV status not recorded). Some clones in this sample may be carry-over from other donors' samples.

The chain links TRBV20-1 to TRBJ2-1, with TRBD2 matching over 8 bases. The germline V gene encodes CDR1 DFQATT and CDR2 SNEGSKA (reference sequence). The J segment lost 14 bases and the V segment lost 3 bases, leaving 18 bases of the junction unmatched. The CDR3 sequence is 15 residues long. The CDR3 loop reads CSASDPGRASSLKFF. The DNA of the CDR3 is TGCAGTGCTAGTGATCCCGGGAGGGCCTCCTCCTTAAAGTTCTTC.

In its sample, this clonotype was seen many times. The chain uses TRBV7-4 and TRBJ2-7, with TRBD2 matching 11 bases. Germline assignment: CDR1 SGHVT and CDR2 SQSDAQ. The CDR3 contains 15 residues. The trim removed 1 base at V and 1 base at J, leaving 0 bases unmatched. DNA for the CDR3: TGTGCCAGCAGCTTAGGACTAGCGGGATCCTACGAGCAGTACGTC. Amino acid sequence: CASSLGLAGSYEQYV.

The CDR3 DNA follows: TGTGCCAGCAGCTTTCCCTCCTCCCGGGACAGGGGGCGTGGAGTAGCGGGAACCCGTAATGAGCAGTTCTTC. Translated, it gives CASSFPSSRDRGRGVAGTRNEQFF. This rearrangement joins TRBV11-2 to TRBJ2-1; TRBD1 agrees at 12 bases. Germline CDR1 SGHAT, CDR2 FQNNGV. The CDR3 length is 24 residues. The junction had 31 bases not matched to a gene; V was cut back by 3 bases and J by 7 bases.

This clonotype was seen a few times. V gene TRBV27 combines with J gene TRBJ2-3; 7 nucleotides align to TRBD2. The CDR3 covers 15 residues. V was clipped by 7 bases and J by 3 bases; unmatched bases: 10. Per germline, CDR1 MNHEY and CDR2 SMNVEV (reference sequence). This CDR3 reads CASTKVAGATDTQYF. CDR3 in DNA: TGTGCCAGCACCAAAGTGGCGGGAGCGACAGATACGCAGTATTTT.

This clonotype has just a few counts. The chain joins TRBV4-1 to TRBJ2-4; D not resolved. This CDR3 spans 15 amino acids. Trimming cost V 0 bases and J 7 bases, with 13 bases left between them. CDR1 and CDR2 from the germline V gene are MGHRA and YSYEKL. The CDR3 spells CASSQDGIAGNIQYF. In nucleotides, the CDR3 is TGCGCCAGCAGCCAAGACGGAATAGCTGGCAACATTCAGTACTTC.

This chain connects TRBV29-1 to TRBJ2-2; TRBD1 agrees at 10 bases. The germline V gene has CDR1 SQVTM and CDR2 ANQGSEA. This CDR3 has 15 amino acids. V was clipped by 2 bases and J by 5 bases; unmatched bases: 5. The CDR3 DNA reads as TGCAGCGTTGAACGACAGGGGGCACCGACCGGGGAGCTGTTTTTT. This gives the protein CSVERQGAPTGELFF.

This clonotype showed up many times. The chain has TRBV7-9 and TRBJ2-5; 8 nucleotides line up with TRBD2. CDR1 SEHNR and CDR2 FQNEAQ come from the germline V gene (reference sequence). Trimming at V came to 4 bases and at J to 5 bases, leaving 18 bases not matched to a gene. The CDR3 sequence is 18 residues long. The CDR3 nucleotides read TGTGCCAGCAGCTCTACCCGACGGGGGGGGCCGGAGTGGGAGACCCAGTACTTC. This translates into CASSSTRRGGPEWETQYF.

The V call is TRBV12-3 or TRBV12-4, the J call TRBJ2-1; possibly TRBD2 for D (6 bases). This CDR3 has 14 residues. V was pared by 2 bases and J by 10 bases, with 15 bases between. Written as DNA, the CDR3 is TGTGCCAGCAGTTTACTAGCCCGCGCGGGGGAGCAGTTCTTC. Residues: CASSLLARAGEQFF.

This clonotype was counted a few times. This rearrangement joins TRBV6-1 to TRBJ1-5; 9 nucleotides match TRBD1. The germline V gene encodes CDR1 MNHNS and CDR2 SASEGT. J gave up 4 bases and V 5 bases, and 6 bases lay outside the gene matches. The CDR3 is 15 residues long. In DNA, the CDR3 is TGTGCCAGCAGTCCCGGGACAGGGCCGAATCAGCCCCAGCATTTT. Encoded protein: CASSPGTGPNQPQHF.

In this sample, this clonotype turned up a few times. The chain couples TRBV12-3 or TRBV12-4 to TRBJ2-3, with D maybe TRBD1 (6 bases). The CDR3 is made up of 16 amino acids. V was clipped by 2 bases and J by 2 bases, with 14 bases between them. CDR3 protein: CASSLLAGEYTDTQYF. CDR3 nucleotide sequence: TGTGCCAGCAGTTTATTGGCAGGGGAATACACAGATACGCAGTATTTT.

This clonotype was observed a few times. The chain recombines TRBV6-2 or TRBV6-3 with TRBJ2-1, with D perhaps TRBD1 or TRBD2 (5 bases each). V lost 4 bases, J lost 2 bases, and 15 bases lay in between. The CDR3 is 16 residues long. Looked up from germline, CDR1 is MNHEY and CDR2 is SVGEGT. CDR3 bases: TGTGCCAGCAGTTTCTCTTTACGGGACGCCTACAATGAGCAGTTCTTC. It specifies CASSFSLRDAYNEQFF.

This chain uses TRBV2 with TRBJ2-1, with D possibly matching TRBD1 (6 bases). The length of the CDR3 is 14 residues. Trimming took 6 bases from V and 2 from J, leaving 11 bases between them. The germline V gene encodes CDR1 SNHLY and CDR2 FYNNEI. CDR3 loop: CASRDRTAYNEQFF. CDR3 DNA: TGTGCCAGCAGGGATCGGACAGCCTACAATGAGCAGTTCTTC.

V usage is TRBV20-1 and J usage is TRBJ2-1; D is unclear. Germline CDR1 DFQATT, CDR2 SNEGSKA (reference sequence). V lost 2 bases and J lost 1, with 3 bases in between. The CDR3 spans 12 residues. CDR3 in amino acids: CSARTSYNEQFF. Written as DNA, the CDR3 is TGCAGTGCTAGAACTTCCTACAATGAGCAGTTCTTC.

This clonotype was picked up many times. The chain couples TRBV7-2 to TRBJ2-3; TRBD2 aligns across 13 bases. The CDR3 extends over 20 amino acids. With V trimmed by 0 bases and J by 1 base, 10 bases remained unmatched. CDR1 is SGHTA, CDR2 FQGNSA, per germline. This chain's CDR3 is CASSLAKTRTSGSRTDTQYF. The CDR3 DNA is TGTGCCAGCAGCTTAGCGAAAACGCGGACTAGCGGGAGCCGCACAGATACGCAGTATTTT.

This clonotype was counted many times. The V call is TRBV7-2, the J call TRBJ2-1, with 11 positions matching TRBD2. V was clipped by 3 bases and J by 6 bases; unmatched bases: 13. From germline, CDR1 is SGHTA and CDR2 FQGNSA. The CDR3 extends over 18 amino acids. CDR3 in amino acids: CASSFSGVGLAEVNEQFF. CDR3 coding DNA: TGTGCCAGCAGCTTTTCCGGAGTGGGACTAGCGGAGGTCAATGAGCAGTTCTTC. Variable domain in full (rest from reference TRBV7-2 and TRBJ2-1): GAGVSQSPSNKVTEKGKDVELRCDPISGHTALYWYRQSLGQGLEFLIYFQGNSAPDKSGLPSDRFSAERTGGSVSTLTIQRTQQEDSAVYLCASSFSGVGLAEVNEQFFGPGTRLTVL.

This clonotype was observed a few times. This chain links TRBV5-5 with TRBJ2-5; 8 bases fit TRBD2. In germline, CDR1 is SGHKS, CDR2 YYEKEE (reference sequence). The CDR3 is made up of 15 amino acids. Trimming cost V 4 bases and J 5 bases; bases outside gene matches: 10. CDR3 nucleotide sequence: TGTGCCAGCAGCGGGAAAAGCGGGAGTACGGAGACCCAGTACTTC. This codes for CASSGKSGSTETQYF.

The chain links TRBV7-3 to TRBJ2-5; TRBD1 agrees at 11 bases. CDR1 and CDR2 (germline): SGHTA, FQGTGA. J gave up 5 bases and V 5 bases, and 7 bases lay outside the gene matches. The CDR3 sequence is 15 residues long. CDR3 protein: CASSVGTGGGETQYF. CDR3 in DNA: TGTGCCAGCAGCGTTGGGACAGGGGGGGGGGAGACCCAGTACTTC.

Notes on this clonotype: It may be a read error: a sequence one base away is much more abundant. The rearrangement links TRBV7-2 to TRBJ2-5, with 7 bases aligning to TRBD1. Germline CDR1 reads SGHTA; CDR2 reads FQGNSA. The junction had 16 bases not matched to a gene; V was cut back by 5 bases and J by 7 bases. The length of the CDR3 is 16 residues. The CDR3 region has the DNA TGTGCCAGCAGCCCAGATATAAGGGGGCTGGGCGGGACCCAGTACTTC. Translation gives CASSPDIRGLGGTQYF.